This is a list of T cell receptor beta chains from one sample in a study of shared clonotypes between healthy human individuals. Profiling relied on immunoSEQ multiplex PCR, and the TCRdb table lists in-frame clones only, not all of them. The repertoire holds about 490,000 clones, around 79% seen once, with approximately 12% in the top ten. The source material was PBMCs. Source of these receptors: a woman between 40 and 50 years old in good health. Some clones in this sample may be carry-over from other donors' samples. Both conserved end residues are part of each CDR3.

TRBV7-2,CASSSQPGDVDTQYF
TRBV28,CASSTSTGGRYEQYF
TRBV6-5,CASSYGRAENYNEQFF
TRBV19,CASSHRGTKLFF
TRBV2,CATAGTSGRDNEQFF
TRBV5-5,CASSPGQHNTEAFF
TRBV15,CATSTSTGTGANVLTF
TRBV5-4,CASSWEGGGTGELFF
TRBV15,CATSRGLGQVTDTQYF
TRBV28,CASSLGTGIYGYTF